This TCR beta chain originates from a study of blood T cell repertoires in COVID-19. Some clones are missing from TCRdb's copy, which holds only in-frame ones; the method was immunoSEQ multiplex PCR. The sample yields hundreds of thousands of clones, 75% to 90% seen once. There are 14 residues in the CDR3. With 5 bases removed from V and 4 bases from J, the gap between germline ends came to 12 bases. CDR1 and CDR2 from the germline V gene are SGHVS and FQNEAQ. The genes are TRBV7-8 and TRBJ1-5; perhaps TRBD1 as D (6 bases). Specimen: peripheral blood. The TCR was taken from a woman in her 70s with COVID-19, enrolled during active disease. The CDR3 DNA is TGTGCCAGCAGCGAAACCCAGGGGAATCAGCCCCAGCATTTT. It encodes CASSETQGNQPQHF. The full variable domain, completed using reference TRBV7-8 and TRBJ1-5, is GAGVSQSPRYKVAKRGQDVALRCDPISGHVSLFWYQQALGQGPEFLTYFQNEAQLDKSGLPSDRFFAERPEGSVSTLKIQRTQQEDSAVYLCASSETQGNQPQHFGDGTRLSIL.